The entry below gives a single T cell receptor (beta chain) sequence along with its context. The antigen remains unidentified. This sample is drawn from a study of Graves' ophthalmopathy and Graves' hyperthyroidism. Study-wide findings and caveats: Most thyroid clonotypes with frequency above 0.001 were detected in blood too.

RNA transcripts provided the template for amplifying TCR beta CDR3 regions. RT-PCR with HTBI primers came first, then second-round multiplex PCR. TCRdb ran MiXCR on the multiplex PCR reads and lists one entry per CDR3 protein. The table includes under 200,000 distinct CDR3 sequences, less than 45% detected once. Trimming pared 4 bases from V and 0 bases from J, leaving 7 bases between. Germline values: CDR1 SGHTA, CDR2 FQGNSA. The CDR3 loop spans 13 amino acids. This rearrangement joins TRBV7-2 to TRBJ2-7, with no clear D. Material for sequencing was peripheral blood. This sequence was found in a woman aged 40 to 50 with Graves' ophthalmopathy. Here the CDR3 reads CASSSHTSYEQYF. The CDR3, as DNA: TGTGCCAGCAGCTCTCACACCTCCTACGAGCAGTACTTC.